This T cell receptor (beta chain) is drawn from a study of T cells after yellow fever vaccination. Whole-study findings and limits: After the booster, nearly 98% of CD4 and 75% to 90% of CD8 primary-response clones were re-detected. The secondary response was weaker, and its peak arrived faster, on day 5 versus 15.

The ends lost 9 bases at V and 1 base at J; junction bases unmatched: 1. From germline, CDR1 is SEHNR and CDR2 FQNEAQ (reference sequence). CDR3 length equals 13 residues. The sample holds many counts of this clonotype. Its antigen remains unknown. TCRdb passed the 5' RACE reads through MiXCR, listing each CDR3 protein once. The sample contains 500,000 to 550,000 distinct CDR3 sequences, 20% to 25% of which appear only once. Material: PBMCs, obtained approximately 22 days after the first yellow fever vaccination. The TCR sequence derives from a young man who received the YFV17D yellow fever vaccine. The chain has TRBV7-9 and TRBJ2-3, with 10 positions matching TRBD2. CDR3 nucleotide sequence: TGTGCCAGGGGGACTAGCGGCACAGATACGCAGTATTTT. Protein product: CARGTSGTDTQYF.